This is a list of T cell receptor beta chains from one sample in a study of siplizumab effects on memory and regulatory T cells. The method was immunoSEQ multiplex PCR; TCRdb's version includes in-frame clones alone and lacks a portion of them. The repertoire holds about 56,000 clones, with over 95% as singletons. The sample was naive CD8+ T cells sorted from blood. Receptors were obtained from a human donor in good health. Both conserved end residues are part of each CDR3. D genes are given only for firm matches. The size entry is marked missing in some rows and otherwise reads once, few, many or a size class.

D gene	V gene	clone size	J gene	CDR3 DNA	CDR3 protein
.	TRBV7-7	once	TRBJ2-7	TGTGCTAGCAGCTTAGCCACAGGTTCCTACGAGCAGTACTTC	CASSLATGSYEQYF
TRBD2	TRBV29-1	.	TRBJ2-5	TGCAGCGTTGAAGGCCTAGCGGGAGCTTTGGAGACCCAGTACTTC	CSVEGLAGALETQYF
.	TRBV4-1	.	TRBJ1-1	TGCGCCAGCAGCCCCTCGGGCCTGAACACTGAAGCTTTCTTT	CASSPSGLNTEAFF
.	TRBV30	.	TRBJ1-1	TGTGCCTGGAGTGTAGTTACAATGAACACTGAAGCTTTCTTT	CAWSVVTMNTEAFF
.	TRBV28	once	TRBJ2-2	TGTGCCAGCAGTTTGTCCCCAGGGGCAGAGTACACCGGGGAGCTGTTTTTT	CASSLSPGAEYTGELFF
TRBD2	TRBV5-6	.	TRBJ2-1	TGTGCCAGCAGCGTCGGGACTACCGAGCAGTTCTTC	CASSVGTTEQFF
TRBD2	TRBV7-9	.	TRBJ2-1	TGTGCCAGCAGCTCGGGGTATAGCGGGGGATACAATGAGCAGTTCTTC	CASSSGYSGGYNEQFF
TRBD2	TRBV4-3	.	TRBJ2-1	TGCGCCAGCAGCCAATCTAGGACTAGCGGGAATTTTGATGAGCAGTTCTTC	CASSQSRTSGNFDEQFF
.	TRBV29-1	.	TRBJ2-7	TGCAGCGCCAAGGGGGGGCTCGGGTACGAGCAGTACTTC	CSAKGGLGYEQYF
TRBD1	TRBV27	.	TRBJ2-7	TGTGCCAGCAGTTTAGGGACAGGGGGCCAGGAGCAGTACTTC	CASSLGTGGQEQYF